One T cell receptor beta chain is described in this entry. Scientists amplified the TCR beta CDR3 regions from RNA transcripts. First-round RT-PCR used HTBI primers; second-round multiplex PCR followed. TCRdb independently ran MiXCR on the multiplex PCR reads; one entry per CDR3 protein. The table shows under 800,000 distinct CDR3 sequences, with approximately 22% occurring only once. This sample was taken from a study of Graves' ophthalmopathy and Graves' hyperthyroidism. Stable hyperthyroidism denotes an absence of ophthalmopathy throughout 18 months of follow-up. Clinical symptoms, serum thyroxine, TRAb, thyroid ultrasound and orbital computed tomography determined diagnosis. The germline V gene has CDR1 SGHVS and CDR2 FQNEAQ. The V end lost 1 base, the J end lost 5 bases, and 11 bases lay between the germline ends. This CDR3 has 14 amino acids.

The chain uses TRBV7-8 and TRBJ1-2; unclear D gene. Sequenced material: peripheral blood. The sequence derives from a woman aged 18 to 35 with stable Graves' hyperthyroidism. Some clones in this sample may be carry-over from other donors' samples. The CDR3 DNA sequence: TGTGCCAGCAGCTTAGGTACGGCGTGGTATGGCTACACCTTC. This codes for CASSLGTAWYGYTF.